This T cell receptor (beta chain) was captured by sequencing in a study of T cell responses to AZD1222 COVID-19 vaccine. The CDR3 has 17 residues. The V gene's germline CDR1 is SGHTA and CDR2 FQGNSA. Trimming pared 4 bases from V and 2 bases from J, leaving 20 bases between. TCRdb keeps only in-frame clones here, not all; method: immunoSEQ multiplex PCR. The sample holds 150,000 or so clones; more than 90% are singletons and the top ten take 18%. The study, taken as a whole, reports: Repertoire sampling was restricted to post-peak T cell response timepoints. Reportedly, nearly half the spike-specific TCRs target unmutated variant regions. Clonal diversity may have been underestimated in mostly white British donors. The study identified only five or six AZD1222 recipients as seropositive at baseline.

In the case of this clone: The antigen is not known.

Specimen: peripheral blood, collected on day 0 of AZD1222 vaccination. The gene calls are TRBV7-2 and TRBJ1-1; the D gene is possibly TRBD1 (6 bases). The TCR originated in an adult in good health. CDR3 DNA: TGTGCCAGCAGCTCCCCCGCAGGGGTCGCGATTAACACTGAAGCTTTCTTT. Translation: CASSSPAGVAINTEAFF.